The 3 T cell receptor beta chains presented below share a single source sample, sequenced in a study of blood T cell repertoires in COVID-19 (TCRdb year 2020). Libraries were built with the immunoSEQ multiplex PCR assay. TCRdb carries this immuneACCESS record with in-frame sequences only. Its versions omit some clonotypes, under half of them owing to an unresolved V gene in the studies checked, with the rest unexplained. The sample data list about 80,000 clones, and over 80% of these were observed just once. The ten largest account for approximately 5.8% of the sample. Sample: peripheral blood. These receptors all stem from a man aged 55 to 70 with active or convalescent COVID-19.

The chain is built from TRBV3-1 (or the pseudogene TRBV3-2) and TRBJ2-7, with 9 bases lining up with TRBD1. CDR1 and CDR2 from the germline V gene are LGHDT and YNNKEL (reference sequence). The CDR3 extends over 15 amino acids. J lost 5 bases, V lost 2 bases, and 7 bases had no gene match. This CDR3 reads CASSQLGQGGNEQYF. The CDR3 DNA reads TGTGCCAGCAGCCAATTGGGACAGGGAGGGAACGAGCAGTACTTC.

This clone was counted between two and nine times. The chain joins TRBV16 to TRBJ2-7; D might be TRBD1 (5 bases). V was trimmed by 0 bases and J by 0 bases, leaving 18 bases between them. The CDR3 extends over 18 amino acids. Germline-derived CDR1 and CDR2 are KGHSY and FQNENV. The CDR3 region has the DNA TGTGCCAGCAGCCAATCGATTGGGGCAGAAAGTTTCTCCTACGAGCAGTACTTC. This translates into CASSQSIGAESFSYEQYF.

This chain joins TRBV9 and TRBJ2-5; D might be TRBD2 (6 bases). V was trimmed by 0 bases and J by 4 bases, leaving 22 bases between them. Germline V CDR1 and CDR2: SGDLS, YYNGEE. There are 18 residues in the CDR3. The CDR3 spells CASSVGTGVGPPGETQYF. The CDR3 DNA is TGTGCCAGCAGCGTAGGGACGGGAGTGGGGCCGCCAGGAGAGACCCAGTACTTC.